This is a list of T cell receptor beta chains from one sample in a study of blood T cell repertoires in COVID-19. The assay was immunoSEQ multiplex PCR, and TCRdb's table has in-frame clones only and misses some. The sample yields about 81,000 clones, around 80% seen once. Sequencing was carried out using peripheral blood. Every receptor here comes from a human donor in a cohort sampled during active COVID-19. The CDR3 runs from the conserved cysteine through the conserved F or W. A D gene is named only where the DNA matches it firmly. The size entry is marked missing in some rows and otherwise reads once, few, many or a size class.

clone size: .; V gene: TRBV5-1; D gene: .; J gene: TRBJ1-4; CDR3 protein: CASSLGGAVNEKLFF; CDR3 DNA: TGCGCCAGCAGCTTGGGTGGGGCAGTTAATGAAAAACTGTTTTTT
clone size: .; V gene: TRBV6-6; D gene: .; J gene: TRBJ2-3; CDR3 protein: CASSYGGHRKDTQYF; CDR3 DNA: TGTGCCAGCAGTTACGGGGGACACAGGAAGGATACGCAGTATTTT
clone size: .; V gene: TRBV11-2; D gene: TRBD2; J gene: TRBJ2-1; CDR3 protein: CASSLVRGGSYNEQFF; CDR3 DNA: TGTGCCAGCAGCTTAGTGCGGGGGGGCTCCTACAATGAGCAGTTCTTC
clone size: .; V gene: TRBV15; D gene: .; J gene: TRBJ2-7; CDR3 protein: CATSRGAHYEQYF; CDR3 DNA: TGTGCCACCAGCAGAGGGGCCCACTACGAGCAGTACTTC
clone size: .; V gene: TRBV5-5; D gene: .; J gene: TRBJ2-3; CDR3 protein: CASSLGAGLTDTQYF; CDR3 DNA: TGTGCCAGCAGCTTGGGGGCAGGGCTCACAGATACGCAGTATTTT
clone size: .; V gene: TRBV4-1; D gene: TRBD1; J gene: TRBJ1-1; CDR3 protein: CASSQDSGQLAFF; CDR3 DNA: TGCGCCAGCAGCCAAGATTCGGGACAGTTAGCTTTCTTT
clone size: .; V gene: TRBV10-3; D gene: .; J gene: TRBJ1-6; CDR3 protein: CAISRGSDSPLHF; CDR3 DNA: TGTGCCATCAGTAGAGGGTCGGATTCACCCCTCCACTTT
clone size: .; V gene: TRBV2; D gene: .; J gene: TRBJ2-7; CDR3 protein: CASKRGEIGYEQYF; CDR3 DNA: TGTGCCAGCAAGCGCGGGGAAATCGGCTACGAGCAGTACTTC
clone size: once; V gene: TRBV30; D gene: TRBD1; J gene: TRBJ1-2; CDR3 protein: CAWTGTDFNYGYTF; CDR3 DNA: TGTGCCTGGACCGGGACAGACTTTAACTATGGCTACACCTTC
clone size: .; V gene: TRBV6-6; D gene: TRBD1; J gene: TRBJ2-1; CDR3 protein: CASSLGQVIYNEQFF; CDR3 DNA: TGTGCCAGCAGCCTTGGACAGGTGATCTACAATGAGCAGTTCTTC
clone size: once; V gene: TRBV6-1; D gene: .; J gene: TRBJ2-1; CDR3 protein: CASSDWLYEQFF; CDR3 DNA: TGTGCCAGCAGTGATTGGCTCTATGAGCAGTTCTTC
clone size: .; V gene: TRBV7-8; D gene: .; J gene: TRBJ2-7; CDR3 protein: CASSLRTASYEQYF; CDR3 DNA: TGTGCCAGCAGCTTAAGGACAGCGTCCTACGAGCAGTACTTC
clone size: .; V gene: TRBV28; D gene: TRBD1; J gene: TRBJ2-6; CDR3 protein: CASSNDRGEINVLTF; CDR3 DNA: TGTGCCAGCAGCAACGACAGGGGGGAAATCAACGTCCTGACTTTC
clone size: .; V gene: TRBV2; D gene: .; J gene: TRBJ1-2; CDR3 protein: CASSVLPTGTPPYGYTF; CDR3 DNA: TGTGCCAGCAGTGTCCTGCCCACAGGGACCCCTCCCTATGGCTACACCTTC
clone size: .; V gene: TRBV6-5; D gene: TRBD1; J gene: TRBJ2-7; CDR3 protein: CASKMGQGDYEQYF; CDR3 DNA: TGTGCCAGCAAAATGGGACAGGGGGACTACGAGCAGTACTTC
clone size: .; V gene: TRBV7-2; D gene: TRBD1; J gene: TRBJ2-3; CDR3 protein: CASSLGQGADTQYF; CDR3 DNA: TGTGCCAGCAGCTTAGGACAGGGGGCAGATACGCAGTATTTT
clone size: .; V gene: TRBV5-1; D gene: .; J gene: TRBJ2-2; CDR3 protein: CASGETFAGELFF; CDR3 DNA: TGCGCCAGCGGGGAGACATTTGCCGGGGAGCTGTTTTTT
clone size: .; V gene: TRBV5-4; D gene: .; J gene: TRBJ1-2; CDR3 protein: CASSLPAAGGYTF; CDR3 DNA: TGTGCCAGCAGCTTGCCCGCCGCCGGTGGCTACACCTTC
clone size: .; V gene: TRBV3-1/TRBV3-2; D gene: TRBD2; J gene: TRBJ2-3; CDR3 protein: CASSTHRLAGGRGDTQYF; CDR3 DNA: TGTGCCAGCAGCACACACCGACTAGCGGGGGGTCGGGGAGATACGCAGTATTTT
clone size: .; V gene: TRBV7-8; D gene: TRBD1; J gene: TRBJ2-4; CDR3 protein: CASSPGTGGFKNIQYF; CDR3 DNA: TGTGCCAGCAGCCCCGGGACAGGGGGCTTCAAAAACATTCAGTACTTC
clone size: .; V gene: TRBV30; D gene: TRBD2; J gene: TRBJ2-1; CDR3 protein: CAGKSGGALGEQFF; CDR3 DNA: TGTGCCGGGAAGAGCGGGGGGGCCTTGGGTGAGCAGTTCTTC
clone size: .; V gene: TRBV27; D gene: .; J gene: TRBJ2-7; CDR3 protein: CASSLQGSTYEQYF; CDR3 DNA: TGTGCCAGCAGTTTACAGGGGTCCACCTACGAGCAGTACTTC
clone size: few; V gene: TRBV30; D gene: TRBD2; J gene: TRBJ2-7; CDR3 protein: CAWGRGAYEQYF; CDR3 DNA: TGTGCCTGGGGGCGGGGGGCCTACGAGCAGTACTTC
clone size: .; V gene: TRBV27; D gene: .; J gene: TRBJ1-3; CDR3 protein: CASSSLTGDGNTIYF; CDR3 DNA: TGTGCCAGCAGTTCCTTGACAGGAGATGGAAACACCATATATTTT